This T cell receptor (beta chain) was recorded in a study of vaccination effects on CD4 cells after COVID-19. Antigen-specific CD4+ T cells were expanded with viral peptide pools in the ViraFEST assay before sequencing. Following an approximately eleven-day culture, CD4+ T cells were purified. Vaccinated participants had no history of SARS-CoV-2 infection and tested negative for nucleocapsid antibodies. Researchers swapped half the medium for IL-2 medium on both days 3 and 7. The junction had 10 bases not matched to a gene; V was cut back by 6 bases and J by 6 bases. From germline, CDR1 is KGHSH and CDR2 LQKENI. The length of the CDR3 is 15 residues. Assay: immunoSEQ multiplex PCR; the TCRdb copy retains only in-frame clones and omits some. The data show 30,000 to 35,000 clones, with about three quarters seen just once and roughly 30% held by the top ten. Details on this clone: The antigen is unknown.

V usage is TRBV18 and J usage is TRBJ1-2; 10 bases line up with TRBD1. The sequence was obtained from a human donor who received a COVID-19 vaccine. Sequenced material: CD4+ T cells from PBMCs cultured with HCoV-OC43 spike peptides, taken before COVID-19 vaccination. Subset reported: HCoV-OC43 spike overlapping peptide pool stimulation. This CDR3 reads CASSRDRGMKDGYTF. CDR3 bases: TGTGCCAGCTCCCGGGACAGGGGTATGAAGGATGGCTACACCTTC.